This T cell receptor (beta chain) was captured in a study of beta chain features in type 1 diabetes. The study's findings and limits: TCRB CDR3s were moderately but significantly shorter in Type 1 diabetes patients in all four CD4+ subsets.

V was pared by 0 bases and J by 9 bases, with 12 bases of the junction left unmatched. The CDR3 has 17 residues. In germline, CDR1 is SGHRS, CDR2 YFSETQ. The sequenced template was cDNA made from the entire isolated RNA. The protocol was immunoSEQ multiplex PCR, while the TCRdb copy is restricted to in-frame clones and leaves out a portion. The table has about 660,000 clones, around an eighth seen once. As for this clone: The antigen is not known.

Sequenced input: naive CD4+ T cells from blood. The clonotype originates from a man in his late teens or twenties with type 1 diabetes. The gene calls are TRBV5-1 and TRBJ2-1; 10 nucleotides match TRBD2. CDR3 amino acids: CASSLASASGGAFEQFF. CDR3 coding DNA: TGCGCCAGCAGCTTGGCCTCGGCGAGCGGGGGGGCGTTTGAGCAGTTCTTC.